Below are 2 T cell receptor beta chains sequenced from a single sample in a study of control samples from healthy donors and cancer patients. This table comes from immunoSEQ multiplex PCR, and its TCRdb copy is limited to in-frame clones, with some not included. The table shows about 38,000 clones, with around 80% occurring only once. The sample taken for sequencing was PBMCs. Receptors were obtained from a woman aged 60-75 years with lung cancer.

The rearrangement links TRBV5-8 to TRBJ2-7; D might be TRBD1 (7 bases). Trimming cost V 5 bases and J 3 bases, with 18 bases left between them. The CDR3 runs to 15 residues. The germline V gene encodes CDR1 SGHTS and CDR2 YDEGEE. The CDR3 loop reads CASSFQGGDYYEQYF. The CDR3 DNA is TGTGCCAGCAGTTTTCAGGGGGGAGATTACTACGAGCAGTACTTC. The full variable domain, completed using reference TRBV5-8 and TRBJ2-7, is EAGVTQSPTHLIKTRGQQATLRCSPISGHTSVYWYQQALGLGLQFLLWYDEGEERNRGNFPPRFSGRQFPNYSSELNVNALELEDSALYLCASSFQGGDYYEQYFGPGTRLTVT.

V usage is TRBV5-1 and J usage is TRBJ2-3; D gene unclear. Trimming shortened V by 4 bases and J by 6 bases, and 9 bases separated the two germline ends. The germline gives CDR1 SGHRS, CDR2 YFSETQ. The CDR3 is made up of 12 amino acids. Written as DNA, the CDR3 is TGCGCCAGCAGCGCCCCGGCGGATACGCAGTATTTT. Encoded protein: CASSAPADTQYF.